Presented here are 9 T cell receptor beta chains from one specimen sequenced in a study of glioma-infiltrating T cells. Amplification of TCR alpha and beta CDR3 regions from RNA used iRepertoire nested multiplex PCR. From the multiplex PCR reads, TCRdb called clonotypes with MiXCR, one entry per CDR3 protein. The sample holds more than 95,000 distinct CDR3 sequences, about 28% seen once. Material for sequencing was glioma tissue, nonneoplastic brain tissue, or PBMCs (not recorded which). The receptors were sampled from a human donor with low-grade glioma or glioblastoma, undergoing nonglioma brain surgery, or in good health (not recorded which).

This clonotype turned up a few times. DNA of the CDR3: TGTGCCAGTAGTTCTGACAGGTACTACGAGCAGTACTTC. Translation gives CASSSDRYYEQYF. The chain is built from TRBV19 and TRBJ2-7; D perhaps matches TRBD1 (6 bases). The V gene's germline CDR1 is LNHDA and CDR2 SQIVND (reference sequence). V lost 5 bases to trimming and J lost 3 bases, with 11 bases between them. CDR3 size: 13 residues.

As concerns this clonotype: It may be a read error: a sequence one base away is much more abundant. V is TRBV3-1 and J is TRBJ2-5, with D uncertain. Germline CDR1 and CDR2: LGHDT and YNNKEL (reference sequence). This CDR3 has 12 residues. Trimming took 5 bases from V and 5 from J, leaving 9 bases between them. The CDR3 reads CASSCSAETQYF. The DNA for the CDR3 is TGTGCCAGCAGCTGCTCGGCGGAGACCCAGTACTTC.

On this clonotype itself: One end of the junction varies from germline; a read error may be responsible. This chain uses TRBV7-9 with TRBJ2-5, with TRBD1 as a possible D gene (5 bases). In germline, CDR1 is SEHNR, CDR2 FQNEAQ (reference sequence). This CDR3 is built from 14 residues. This CDR3 reads CASSRLMGQETQCF. The CDR3 coding sequence is TGTGCCAGCAGCCGCCTGATGGGGCAAGAGACCCAGTGCTTC. Full variable domain (remainder filled in from reference TRBV7-9 and TRBJ2-5): DTGVSQNPRHKITKRGQNVTFRCDPISEHNRLYWYRQTLGQGPEFLTYFQNEAQLEKSRLLSDRFSAERPKGSFSTLEIQRTEQGDSAMYLCASSRLMGQETQCFGPGTRLLVL.

This clonotype has at least ten counts. The chain employs TRBV12-5 and TRBJ2-1, with no clear D. The germline gives CDR1 LGHNT, CDR2 FRNRAP. The CDR3 is 12 residues long. Trimming pared 7 bases from V and 3 bases from J, leaving 7 bases between. CDR3 bases: TGTGCTAGTGCAGGAGTCTACAATGAGCAGTTCTTC. Protein sequence: CASAGVYNEQFF.

Comment on this clonotype: A much bigger clone sits one base away, suggesting this may be a read error. V is TRBV6-2 or TRBV6-3 and J is TRBJ2-1; 8 bases match TRBD2. The CDR3 is 16 amino acids. Germline CDR1 is MNHEY and CDR2 is SVGEGT. CDR3 residues: CTSSSSGTRSYNEQFF. CDR3 in DNA: TGTACCAGCAGTAGTAGCGGGACCCGCTCCTACAATGAGCAGTTCTTC.

This clonotype was recorded once. J is TRBJ1-1 and V is TRBV29-1; no clear D. This CDR3 has 11 amino acids. The ends were cut back, 7 bases at V and 3 bases at J, with 9 bases in the middle. Germline CDR1 is SQVTM and CDR2 is ANQGSEA. The CDR3 sequence: CSAQSYTEAFF. The CDR3, as DNA: TGCAGCGCCCAAAGTTACACTGAAGCTTTCTTT.

Points on this clonotype: A much more abundant neighbour one base away suggests this may be a read error. The rearrangement joins TRBV27 to TRBJ1-1; D unclear. Germline V gives CDR1 MNHEY, CDR2 SMNVEV (reference sequence). The CDR3 is 14 amino acids. Here the CDR3 DNA reads TGTGCCAGCACCCCGCTGCCTTTAGGCACTAAAGCTTTCTTT. It yields the protein CASTPLPLGTKAFF.

This clonotype came up many times. This chain links TRBV20-1 with TRBJ2-3; D gene ambiguous. The CDR3 loop spans 11 amino acids. Germline-derived CDR1 and CDR2 are DFQATT and SNEGSKA (reference sequence). V was cut by 7 bases and J by 4 bases, with 9 bases left in between. The CDR3 loop reads CSGSNADTQYF. The CDR3 nucleotides read TGCAGTGGCTCAAACGCAGATACGCAGTATTTT.

This clonotype was counted at least ten times. V is TRBV20-1 and J is TRBJ2-7; D is unresolved. This CDR3 has 14 residues. In germline, CDR1 is DFQATT, CDR2 SNEGSKA (reference sequence). The V end lost 0 bases, the J end lost 4 bases, and 13 bases lay between the germline ends. The CDR3 DNA sequence: TGCAGTGCTAGAGATGGAAACGTCAAATACGAGCAGTACTTC. This codes for CSARDGNVKYEQYF.